A selection of T cell receptor beta chains follows, all from one sample in a study of T cells in Graves' hyperthyroidism and ophthalmopathy. Via MiXCR, TCRdb re-called the multiplex PCR reads, giving one row per CDR3 protein. The table shows around 450,000 distinct CDR3 sequences, with around 13% occurring only once. The sample was blood. These receptors came from a woman between 18 and 29 years old with Graves' hyperthyroidism. CDR3s leave out the opening cysteine and the closing phenylalanine or tryptophan.

v_call cdr3_aa
TRBV20-1 SATGLTYEQY
TRBV4-1 ASSAGPNHAGYT
TRBV12-3/TRBV12-4 ASSFGQGPYSNQPQH
TRBV4-3 ASSPTTHGSAQETQY
TRBV28 ASSVPGPNQPQH
TRBV20-1 SASSSTGSGELF
TRBV30 AQDKGGEKLF
TRBV11-2 ASSFGTGTSGRALYNEQF
TRBV5-1 ASSLIPDNYGYT
TRBV5-1 ASQIGAPLHTNTEAF
TRBV7-9 ASSFKFRRPGATNTEAF
TRBV7-9 ASSWGPGVTDTQY
TRBV9 ASSFGTGTGNTIY
TRBV10-2 ASRGGLAGSYEQY
TRBV5-1 ASSLGGLAGGDQETQY
TRBV30 AWLVTLDTEAF
TRBV28 ASSLLGTEYPNTGELF
TRBV6-5 ASSLAGLGHGQY
TRBV5-5 ASSLQLITAAEQY
TRBV29-1 SVLAANYGYT
TRBV10-3 ATTSALNTEAF
TRBV12-3/TRBV12-4 ASSRNRGLGTGELF
TRBV6-1 ASRQGDTEAF
TRBV18 ASSPTGTDTQY
TRBV6-1 ASSPAPPGTFDSNTEAF
TRBV20-1 SAKSGGGTFWNVYNEQF
TRBV28 ASIRSGSTFNEQF
TRBV20-1 SARGRRYDQPQH
TRBV15 ATSTGTGDSDEQF
TRBV7-9 ASSPYGAGKGYNEQF
TRBV14 ASSQDIQGELF
TRBV30 AWSVLAAQRDEQY
TRBV2 ASSEASGRAQF
TRBV27 ASSLSIRQGYYNEQF
TRBV18 ASSLQRSSYEQY
TRBV2 ASSVGPTEAF
TRBV27 ASSLTGEGTGELF
TRBV10-3 ATSESFELDTQY
TRBV30 AWIESGRGNEQF
TRBV28 ASGRGGHGYT
TRBV7-9 ASSRLGLAVRTDTQY
TRBV5-8 ASSLVTRRSF
TRBV19 ASSWAAENTEAF
TRBV20-1 SAREGYRDTGELF
TRBV30 AWSVAGGQDTQY